A single sample is the source of the 25 T cell receptor beta chains below, sequenced in a study of shared clonotypes between healthy human individuals. Produced via immunoSEQ multiplex PCR; TCRdb's table is partial and in-frame only. The table lists over a million clones, around three quarters of them singletons. Sequenced input: memory CD4+ T cells from PBMCs. As for subset: CD45RA-negative fraction. The receptors stem from a man in his late teens or twenties in good health. Some clones in this sample may be carry-over from other donors' samples.

V usage is TRBV29-1 and J usage is TRBJ2-7; 7 bases line up with TRBD1. Germline CDR1 and CDR2: SQVTM and ANQGSEA. Losses at the gene ends were 5 bases for V and 2 bases for J; bases not matched to a gene: 9. The CDR3 sequence is 14 residues long. The CDR3: CSVLTDRIPYEQYF. CDR3 coding DNA: TGCAGCGTTTTAACGGACAGGATACCCTACGAGCAGTACTTC.

The V gene is TRBV5-1, the J gene TRBJ2-1, with 11 bases that match TRBD2. V dropped 0 bases and J dropped 5; count of bases not matched to a gene: 7. Germline-derived CDR1 and CDR2 are SGHRS and YFSETQ. The CDR3 spans 17 residues. The CDR3 spells CASSLAPLLAGDNEQFF. CDR3 sequence (DNA): TGCGCCAGCAGCTTGGCTCCCCTACTAGCGGGGGACAATGAGCAGTTCTTC.

For the CDR3, the DNA is TGTGCCAGCAAACAGGGATTGAACACTGAAGCTTTCTTT. This encodes CASKQGLNTEAFF. V is TRBV2 and J is TRBJ1-1, with D possibly TRBD1 on 6 matching bases. This CDR3 has 13 residues. Trimming stripped 7 bases from V and 0 bases from J, with 9 bases between. Germline V gene data show CDR1 as SNHLY and CDR2 as FYNNEI. The complete variable domain, with remaining parts taken from reference TRBV2 and TRBJ1-1, reads EPEVTQTPSHQVTQMGQEVILRCVPISNHLYFYWYRQILGQKVEFLVSFYNNEISEKSEIFDDQFSVERPDGSNFTLKIRSTKLEDSAMYFCASKQGLNTEAFFGQGTRLTVV.

This clone was seen a single time. One base separates it from a far larger clone, so it is likely a read error. This rearrangement joins TRBV5-1 to TRBJ2-3; 8 bases match TRBD2. The germline CDR1 and CDR2 sequences are SGHRS and YFSETQ. J lost 1 base, V lost 0 bases, and 4 bases had no gene match. The CDR3 covers 16 residues. The CDR3: CASSLGAGERTDTQYF. CDR3 in DNA: TGCGCCAGCAGCTTGGGAGCGGGAGAGCGCACAGATACGCAGTATTTT.

The chain carries TRBV5-6 and TRBJ2-3; TRBD2 aligns across 8 bases. V lost 4 bases and J lost 0; bases outside the gene matches: 7. The length of the CDR3 is 16 residues. Germline V lookup: CDR1 SGHDT, CDR2 YYEEEE. The CDR3 DNA is TGTGCCAGCAGCCGACTACTAGCGGCTAGCACAGATACGCAGTATTTT. This codes for CASSRLLAASTDTQYF. Filled out from reference TRBV5-6 and TRBJ2-3, the complete variable domain reads DAGVTQSPTHLIKTRGQQVTLRCSPKSGHDTVSWYQQALGQGPQFIFQYYEEEERQRGNFPDRFSGHQFPNYSSELNVNALLLGDSALYLCASSRLLAASTDTQYFGPGTRLTVL.

The chain employs TRBV4-1 and TRBJ1-4; TRBD1 might be the D (5 bases). Germline V gives CDR1 MGHRA, CDR2 YSYEKL. This CDR3 has 15 amino acids. V lost 4 bases and J 5 bases, leaving 14 bases between the germline ends. CDR3 protein: CASSRLGQGNEKLFF. The CDR3 nucleotides are TGCGCCAGCAGCCGGCTCGGGCAGGGCAATGAAAAACTGTTTTTT.

The chain carries TRBV5-6 and TRBJ2-3, with D maybe TRBD1 (5 bases). Germline V gene lookup returns CDR1 SGHDT and CDR2 YYEEEE. This CDR3 contains 13 residues. Deletions cut 3 bases from V and 5 bases from J, with 10 bases between. The CDR3 region has the DNA TGTGCCAGCAGCTCGCTCACAGGAGATACGCAGTATTTT. It is translated as CASSSLTGDTQYF.

A word on this clone: Other DNA sequences in this sample translate to the same CDR3. The chain uses TRBV5-4 and TRBJ1-3; D remains unclear. Germline V gene lookup returns CDR1 SGHNT and CDR2 YYREEE (reference sequence). This CDR3 has 15 residues. Deletions cut 0 bases from V and 0 bases from J, with 7 bases between. The CDR3 spells CASSLGGSSGNTIYF. The DNA of the CDR3 is TGTGCCAGCAGCTTGGGCGGGAGCTCTGGAAACACCATATATTTT.

The rearrangement uses TRBV6-1 and TRBJ2-2; D gene ambiguous. Germline V gene data show CDR1 as MNHNS and CDR2 as SASEGT. Deletions cut 6 bases from V and 3 bases from J, with 11 bases between. CDR3 size: 14 residues. The CDR3 reads CASRVGVDTGELFF. CDR3 coding DNA: TGTGCCAGCAGGGTTGGGGTCGACACCGGGGAGCTGTTTTTT.

This clone occurred a few times. J is TRBJ1-4 and V is TRBV7-8, with 7 bases aligning to TRBD1. The CDR3 has 15 amino acids. The germline gives CDR1 SGHVS, CDR2 FQNEAQ. Trimming removed 5 bases from V and 8 bases from J; junction bases left unmatched: 11. The CDR3 DNA reads TGTGCCAGCAGCCCCAACAGGGGTATGAGGGAAAAACTGTTTTTT. Amino acid sequence: CASSPNRGMREKLFF.

This clone occurred once. V and J are TRBV11-2 and TRBJ2-5; D tentatively reads TRBD1 or TRBD2 (6 bases each). The CDR3 is made up of 15 amino acids. Trimming removed 5 bases at V and 4 bases at J, with 17 bases between. The V gene's germline CDR1 is SGHAT and CDR2 FQNNGV. The CDR3 is CASSLGGGVAETQYF. For the CDR3, the DNA is TGTGCCAGCAGCCTGGGGGGCGGGGTCGCAGAGACCCAGTACTTC.

This chain connects TRBV7-2 to TRBJ2-7; D is undetermined. Germline-derived CDR1 and CDR2 are SGHTA and FQGNSA. V gave up 6 bases and J gave up 1 base, with 10 bases separating them. This CDR3 has 13 amino acids. The DNA of the CDR3 is TGTGCCAGCAGAGTAGACACGTCCTACGAGCAGTACTTC. Protein sequence: CASRVDTSYEQYF.

This chain connects TRBV5-1 to TRBJ2-1; perhaps TRBD1 as D (5 bases). The CDR3 extends over 14 amino acids. The ends were cut back, 0 bases at V and 4 bases at J, with 8 bases in the middle. CDR1 is SGHRS and CDR2 is YFSETQ in the germline V gene. DNA for the CDR3: TGCGCCAGCAGCTTGGACAGGCTGTACAATGAGCAGTTCTTC. It codes for CASSLDRLYNEQFF.

The V and J genes are TRBV5-1 and TRBJ2-3; a possible D gene is TRBD2 (7 bases). Germline loops: CDR1 SGHRS, CDR2 YFSETQ. Trimming shortened V by 4 bases and J by 4 bases, and 13 bases separated the two germline ends. This CDR3 has 14 residues. CDR3 amino acids: CASSGGGPADTQYF. CDR3 DNA sequence: TGCGCCAGCAGCGGGGGGGGCCCCGCAGATACGCAGTATTTT.

The chain joins TRBV6-1 to TRBJ1-2; 10 bases are shared with TRBD1. The CDR3 consists of 14 residues. J was trimmed by 6 bases and V by 4 bases; bases with no gene match: 5. Germline CDR1 and CDR2: MNHNS and SASEGT. CDR3 DNA: TGTGCCAGCAGTGCAGACAGGGGGCGAAATGGCTACACCTTC. This gives the protein CASSADRGRNGYTF.

Many counts were recorded for this clone. The chain joins TRBV13 to TRBJ2-7; 7 bases agree with TRBD2. CDR3 length: 17 amino acids. Germline-derived CDR1 and CDR2 are PRHDT and FYEKMQ (reference sequence). Germline trimming cut 5 bases from V and 5 bases from J; bases unmatched to any gene: 18. In DNA, the CDR3 is TGTGCCAGCAGCCCCGCGGGGAGGGCTGTTGGGGTTGACGAGCAGTACTTC. Translating gives CASSPAGRAVGVDEQYF.

The gene calls are TRBV15 and TRBJ2-5; the match to TRBD1 covers 7 bases. This CDR3 spans 15 amino acids. V was clipped by 1 base and J by 2 bases; unmatched bases: 4. Per the germline V gene, CDR1 is LNHNV and CDR2 is YYDKDF (reference sequence). This chain's CDR3 is CATSRAPGGQETQYF. In DNA, the CDR3 is TGTGCCACCAGCAGAGCCCCAGGGGGACAAGAGACCCAGTACTTC.

The V call is TRBV5-1, the J call TRBJ2-7; no reliable D call. CDR3 length: 15 amino acids. Per germline, CDR1 SGHRS and CDR2 YFSETQ. V was pared by 0 bases and J by 0 bases, with 10 bases between. The CDR3 here is CASSLEAAHSYEQYF. DNA of the CDR3: TGCGCCAGCAGCTTGGAAGCTGCGCACTCCTACGAGCAGTACTTC.

V and J are TRBV6-6 and TRBJ1-4, with 10 bases aligning to TRBD1. Germline-derived CDR1 and CDR2 are MNHNY and SVGAGI (reference sequence). Trimming took 4 bases from V and 7 from J; bases not matched to a gene: 6. This CDR3 spans 15 amino acids. Here the CDR3 reads CASSSAGTGVEKLFF. DNA for the CDR3: TGTGCCAGCAGTTCTGCCGGGACAGGGGTTGAAAAACTGTTTTTT.

The CDR3 DNA sequence: TGTGCCAGCACTGGACTTTACGAGCAGTACTTC. Translating it yields CASTGLYEQYF. V usage is TRBV28 and J usage is TRBJ2-7, with D perhaps matching TRBD2 (5 bases). The CDR3 is 11 amino acids. The V end was cut by 7 bases, the J end by 4 bases, with 8 bases between. The germline V gene has CDR1 MDHEN and CDR2 SYDVKM.

This clone was detected a few times. CDR3 sequence: CASSPRQYTGELFF. The CDR3 DNA is TGTGCCAGCTCACCACGACAGTACACCGGGGAGCTGTTTTTT. The chain uses TRBV18 and TRBJ2-2, with TRBD1 as a possible D gene (5 bases). The germline V gene has CDR1 KGHSH and CDR2 LQKENI. Trimming cost V 1 base and J 3 bases, with 6 bases left between them. The CDR3 totals 14 residues.

About this clone itself: A read error is likely, as this CDR3 ends without the conserved phenylalanine or tryptophan. The chain carries TRBV29-1 and TRBJ1-1; D is possibly TRBD1 (5 bases). Trimming stripped 6 bases from V and 3 bases from J, with 17 bases between. CDR3 length equals 14 residues. The germline CDR1 and CDR2 sequences are SQVTM and ANQGSEA. CDR3 loop: CSVLGWGSDTEAFL. The DNA of the CDR3 is TGCAGCGTCCTCGGGTGGGGGTCGGACACTGAAGCTTTCCTT.

The rearrangement joins TRBV7-9 to TRBJ2-3; D gene unclear. This CDR3 is 13 amino acids long. V was trimmed by 3 bases and J by 4 bases, leaving 8 bases between them. The germline V gene has CDR1 SEHNR and CDR2 FQNEAQ (reference sequence). DNA of the CDR3: TGTGCCAGCAGCTTTGTCGGTCCAGATACGCAGTATTTT. Residues: CASSFVGPDTQYF.

As to this clone: Other DNA sequences in this sample translate to the same CDR3. CDR3 in amino acids: CASSGTGGQPQHF. The CDR3 bases are TGTGCCAGCAGTGGTACGGGGGGTCAGCCCCAGCATTTT. The chain has TRBV27 and TRBJ1-5; TRBD1 is a possible D gene (5 bases). Between the trimmed V and J ends, which lost 5 bases and 6 bases, there was a span of 11 bases. In germline, CDR1 is MNHEY, CDR2 SMNVEV (reference sequence). CDR3 length equals 13 residues.

This chain connects TRBV29-1 to TRBJ1-2, with D possibly matching TRBD1 (5 bases). Germline loops: CDR1 SQVTM, CDR2 ANQGSEA. This CDR3 spans 11 amino acids. Trimming stripped 7 bases from V and 6 bases from J, with 12 bases between. For the CDR3, the DNA is TGCAGCGCCGGGGACGTGAATGGCTACACCTTC. Residues: CSAGDVNGYTF.